Shown below are 7 T cell receptor beta chains from a single sample sequenced in a study of T cell responses to AZD1222 COVID-19 vaccine. TCRdb's table, derived via immunoSEQ multiplex PCR, lists solely in-frame clones and lacks some. The data hold some 120,000 clones, with 70% to 90% observed a single time. The material sequenced was peripheral blood, taken on day 0 of AZD1222 vaccination. The receptors here all came from an adult in good health.

This chain connects TRBV24-1 to TRBJ1-5, with TRBD1 matching 10 bases. V trimming: 3 bases; J trimming: 5 bases; junction bases outside the gene matches: 9. CDR3 length: 17 amino acids. Germline CDR1 reads KGHDR; CDR2 reads SFDVKD. The CDR3 nucleotides read TGTGCCACCAGTGATCGATCCACGGGACAGGGGCATCAGCCCCAGCATTTT. This gives the protein CATSDRSTGQGHQPQHF.

The J gene is TRBJ2-1, the V gene TRBV7-2; D might be TRBD2 (6 bases). Between the trimmed V and J ends, which lost 6 bases and 3 bases, there was a span of 21 bases. This CDR3 has 17 residues. Germline CDR1 SGHTA, CDR2 FQGNSA. The CDR3 DNA is TGTGCCAGCAGTTACCCGGGCCGGGACTCCGTCTACAATGAGCAGTTCTTC. Translated, it gives CASSYPGRDSVYNEQFF.

This chain joins TRBV30 and TRBJ2-3, with D possibly matching TRBD2 (6 bases). CDR3 length: 15 amino acids. V was clipped by 0 bases and J by 5 bases, with 15 bases between them. Germline CDR1 reads GTSNPN; CDR2 reads SVGIG (reference sequence). CDR3 DNA sequence: TGTGCCTGGAGTGTAATTAGGCGGGACGGAGATACGCAGTATTTT. This gives the protein CAWSVIRRDGDTQYF.

The V and J genes are TRBV6-6 and TRBJ2-2; no definite D call. Looked up from germline, CDR1 is MNHNY and CDR2 is SVGAGI (reference sequence). The CDR3 has 14 residues. Trimming shortened V by 4 bases and J by 4 bases, and 10 bases separated the two germline ends. The CDR3 region has the DNA TGTGCCAGCAGTTCCCATAGTTCCACCGGGGAGCTGTTTTTT. Translation: CASSSHSSTGELFF.

This chain links TRBV9 with TRBJ1-4; D not resolved. The CDR3 covers 14 residues. The V end was cut by 0 bases, the J end by 8 bases, with 11 bases between. Germline loops: CDR1 SGDLS, CDR2 YYNGEE. DNA for the CDR3: TGTGCCAGCAGCGTAGGGGGTAGTGAAGAAAAACTGTTTTTT. This encodes CASSVGGSEEKLFF.

J is TRBJ1-2 and V is TRBV28; TRBD1 might be the D (5 bases). The CDR3 extends over 13 amino acids. Looked up from germline, CDR1 is MDHEN and CDR2 is SYDVKM. The V and J ends lost 5 bases and 5 bases respectively, with 12 bases between them. CDR3 bases: TGTGCCAGCAGTGGTGACAGACGGTATGGCTACACCTTC. The encoded protein is CASSGDRRYGYTF.

The chain employs TRBV5-6 and TRBJ1-4; TRBD1 is a possible D gene (6 bases). The germline V gene encodes CDR1 SGHDT and CDR2 YYEEEE. CDR3 size: 14 residues. V was shortened by 4 bases and J by 8 bases, with 15 bases between the two germline ends. The CDR3 nucleotides are TGTGCCAGCAGCCTGACGGGGGCTGACGAAAAACTGTTTTTT. Protein product: CASSLTGADEKLFF. Variable domain in full (rest from reference TRBV5-6 and TRBJ1-4): DAGVTQSPTHLIKTRGQQVTLRCSPKSGHDTVSWYQQALGQGPQFIFQYYEEEERQRGNFPDRFSGHQFPNYSSELNVNALLLGDSALYLCASSLTGADEKLFFGSGTQLSVL.